The present TCR beta chain was sequenced within a study of shared clonotypes between healthy human individuals. Points from the study as a whole: Sequencing depth was expected to influence donor clonotype sharing. Clonotypes that were shared across a handful of donors made up roughly 5% of naive CD4 clonotypes. Generally, estimated richness proved larger in naive subsets than it did in memory subsets.

Splitting of each subset's genomic DNA was done evenly across several immunoSEQ plates. This table comes from immunoSEQ multiplex PCR, and its TCRdb copy is limited to in-frame clones, with some not included. The repertoire has over 1.5 million clones, 98% of them found once; the top ten carry about 0.4%. Comment on this clone: Its target is unknown.

Germline lookup yields CDR1 MDHEN and CDR2 SYDVKM. V was shortened by 5 bases and J by 4 bases, with 11 bases between the two germline ends. The CDR3 runs 13 residues. This clonotype was obtained from a man aged 30-40 years in good health. The chain uses TRBV28 and TRBJ1-2; tentatively, D is TRBD1 (6 bases). The specimen was naive CD4+ T cells sorted from blood. Subset in this sample: CD45RA+ positively selected. The CDR3 loop is CASSGRDTYGYTF. The CDR3 bases are TGTGCCAGCAGTGGTCGGGACACCTATGGCTACACCTTC.